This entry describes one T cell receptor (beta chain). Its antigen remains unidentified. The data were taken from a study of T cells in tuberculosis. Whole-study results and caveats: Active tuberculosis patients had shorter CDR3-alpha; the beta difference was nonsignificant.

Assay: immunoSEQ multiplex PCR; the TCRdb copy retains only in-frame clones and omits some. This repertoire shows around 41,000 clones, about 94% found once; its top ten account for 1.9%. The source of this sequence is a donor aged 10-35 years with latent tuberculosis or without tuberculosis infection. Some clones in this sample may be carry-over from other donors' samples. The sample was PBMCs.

The CDR3 loop is CASSRQGNTEAFF. The CDR3 DNA sequence: TGTGCCAGCAGCCGACAGGGGAACACTGAAGCTTTCTTT. The chain combines TRBV11-2 with TRBJ1-1; TRBD1 aligns across 7 bases. V lost 5 bases and J lost 1; bases outside the gene matches: 1. The CDR3 covers 13 residues. Germline loops: CDR1 SGHAT, CDR2 FQNNGV.